Listed below are T cell receptor beta chains from one sample, sequenced in a study of blood T cell repertoires in COVID-19. Profiled with immunoSEQ multiplex PCR; TCRdb holds only in-frame clones, not every one. The repertoire holds around 230,000 clones, with 75% to 90% as singletons. The sequenced sample was peripheral blood. These receptors all come from a man aged 25 to 40 who had recovered from COVID-19. CDR3s include the opening cysteine and the closing phenylalanine or tryptophan. A D gene is named only where the DNA matches it firmly. Clone size, where shown, is once, few, many, or a class for clones that have expanded.

j_call | v_call | clone_size | d_call | cdr3_aa | cdr3_nt
TRBJ1-2 | TRBV11-2 | . | . | CASNPSGLGYYGYTF | TGTGCCAGCAACCCCTCGGGATTAGGGTACTATGGCTACACCTTC
TRBJ1-1 | TRBV7-9 | . | TRBD1 | CASSLDGPPIDRVTEAFF | TGTGCCAGCAGCTTAGACGGCCCTCCTATCGACAGGGTCACTGAAGCTTTCTTT
TRBJ2-2 | TRBV9 | . | TRBD2 | CASSVMRGPYSGVNTGELFF | TGTGCCAGCAGCGTAATGCGTGGTCCCTATAGCGGGGTTAACACCGGGGAGCTGTTTTTT
TRBJ2-3 | TRBV10-2 | . | . | CASSGQGTTDTQYF | TGCGCCAGCAGTGGGCAGGGGACGACAGATACGCAGTATTTT
TRBJ2-1 | TRBV12-3/TRBV12-4 | . | . | CASSQTQRFF | TGTGCCAGCAGTCAGACCCAGCGGTTCTTC
TRBJ1-1 | TRBV18 | . | TRBD1 | CASSPQGQGNTEAFF | TGTGCCAGCTCACCACAGGGACAGGGGAACACTGAAGCTTTCTTT
TRBJ2-1 | TRBV11-3 | . | TRBD2 | CASSPRLAGGFHEQFF | TGTGCCAGCAGCCCCCGACTAGCGGGGGGATTTCATGAGCAGTTCTTC
TRBJ1-1 | TRBV28 | . | . | CASIRQPEAFF | TGTGCCAGCATTAGACAACCTGAAGCTTTCTTT
TRBJ2-3 | TRBV6-5 | . | TRBD1 | CASRQPGQGADTQYF | TGTGCCAGCAGGCAACCGGGACAGGGAGCAGATACGCAGTATTTT
TRBJ2-2 | TRBV5-5 | . | . | CASSLARNTGELFF | TGTGCCAGCAGCTTGGCTAGAAACACCGGGGAGCTGTTTTTT
TRBJ2-1 | TRBV6-4 | . | TRBD2 | CASSTSGERNEQFF | TGTGCCAGCTCTACTAGCGGGGAGAGGAATGAGCAGTTCTTC
TRBJ2-3 | TRBV2 | once | . | CASRGVSTDTQYF | TGTGCCAGCAGAGGGGTGAGCACAGATACGCAGTATTTT
TRBJ2-7 | TRBV5-6 | . | TRBD1 | CASTHQPGQGSYEQYF | TGTGCCAGCACCCACCAACCGGGACAGGGTTCCTACGAGCAGTACTTC
TRBJ1-2 | TRBV6-2/TRBV6-3 | . | TRBD1 | CASSYSTGGANHYGYTF | TGTGCCAGCAGTTACTCGACAGGGGGCGCAAACCACTATGGCTACACCTTC
TRBJ2-7 | TRBV13 | . | TRBD1 | CASSLGRTGQAEQYF | TGTGCCAGCAGCTTGGGGAGGACAGGGCAAGCCGAGCAGTACTTC
TRBJ1-1 | TRBV7-6 | . | . | CASSVGQSTEAFF | TGTGCCAGCAGCGTCGGACAGTCTACTGAAGCTTTCTTT
TRBJ2-7 | TRBV10-1 | . | TRBD2 | CASSVKSGGDVGQYF | TGCGCCAGCAGTGTGAAAAGCGGGGGTGATGTAGGGCAGTACTTC
TRBJ2-7 | TRBV27 | . | . | CASRGRGNYEQYF | TGTGCCAGCAGAGGTAGAGGAAACTACGAGCAGTACTTC